The present TCR beta chain was sequenced within a study of shared clonotypes between healthy human individuals. Study background: The donors, a couple of women and a few men, were aged 18 to 49. CD4 naive and memory got three plates each, CD8 naive two, CD8 memory one. Findings and limits, study-wide: As a rule, naive subsets had a larger estimated richness than memory subsets.

Germline assignment: CDR1 SNHLY and CDR2 FYNNEI. The CDR3 runs to 8 residues. V gave up 7 bases and J gave up 12 bases, with 6 bases separating them. Assay used: immunoSEQ multiplex PCR; TCRdb lists only in-frame clones, some missing. The sample lists roughly 220,000 clones; approximately 70% were seen once. To note about this clone: The antigen is unknown.

Sequencing was performed on memory CD4+ T cells sorted from blood. The subset here: CD45RA-negative fraction. V and J are TRBV2 and TRBJ1-1; D is uncertain. The TCR originated in a man aged 25 to 40 in good health. DNA for the CDR3: TGTGCCAGCACCGAGACTTTCTTT. It encodes CASTETFF.